The rows below give T cell receptor beta chains drawn from one sample of a study of molecular identifiers for immune sequencing clone quantification. One entry per CDR3 protein results from TCRdb running MiXCR on the PCR reads. The sample yields approximately 20,000 distinct CDR3 sequences, 21% seen once. Sequencing was done on a sample of naive CD8+ T cells from blood, with Jurkat cell RNA spiked in. The receptors were sampled from a human donor in good health. Some libraries in this study had Jurkat cell RNA spiked in. Both conserved end residues are part of each CDR3. A D gene is named only where the DNA matches it firmly. Size values are once, few and many counts, or a class for expanded clones, and some rows have none.

v_call	d_call	j_call	clone_size	cdr3_aa	cdr3_nt
TRBV27	TRBD1	TRBJ2-4	many	CASSSQGALDIQYF	TGTGCCAGCAGTTCACAGGGGGCGCTGGACATTCAGTACTTC
TRBV4-1	TRBD1	TRBJ1-5	many	CASSHRDRGAQPQHF	TGCGCCAGCAGCCACCGGGACAGGGGTGCTCAGCCCCAGCATTTT
TRBV4-3	NA	TRBJ2-7	many	CASSQEGVQGYEQYF	TGCGCCAGCAGCCAAGAAGGTGTACAGGGCTACGAGCAGTACTTC
TRBV12-3/TRBV12-4	NA	TRBJ1-2	medium-sized	CASSPKGARANYGYTF	TGTGCCAGCAGTCCAAAGGGCGCAAGAGCTAACTATGGCTACACCTTC
TRBV29-1	TRBD1	TRBJ2-7	many	CSVRDRGAHEQYF	TGCAGCGTGCGGGACAGGGGGGCCCACGAGCAGTACTTC
TRBV4-3	TRBD2	TRBJ2-1	medium-sized	CASSQDPTSGSIYNEQFF	TGCGCCAGCAGCCAAGATCCGACTAGCGGGAGTATCTACAATGAGCAGTTCTTC
TRBV13	NA	TRBJ2-7	NA	CASSLGNTLRSSYEQYF	TGTGCCAGCAGCTTAGGCAATACCCTTAGGAGCTCCTACGAGCAGTACTTC
TRBV4-2	NA	TRBJ2-2	many	CASSQESGDGELFF	TGTGCCAGCAGCCAAGAATCCGGAGACGGGGAGCTGTTTTTT
TRBV27	TRBD2	TRBJ2-3	NA	CASSPTSLAGDLTDTQYF	TGTGCCAGCAGTCCGACCAGTCTAGCGGGAGATCTCACAGATACGCAGTATTTT
TRBV7-3	NA	TRBJ2-3	many	CASSLFPGGTDTQYF	TGTGCCAGCAGCTTATTTCCGGGAGGCACAGATACGCAGTATTTT
TRBV7-9	NA	TRBJ2-1	NA	CASSLDRIGFF	TGTGCCAGCAGCTTAGACCGGATAGGGTTCTTC
TRBV28	NA	TRBJ2-3	many	CASSLDRNTDTQYF	TGTGCCAGCAGTCTCGACCGAAACACAGATACGCAGTATTTT
TRBV28	TRBD2	TRBJ2-3	NA	CASSLTLAGAGTDTQYF	TGTGCCAGCAGTCTCACCTTAGCGGGAGCGGGGACAGATACGCAGTATTTT
TRBV2	NA	TRBJ2-7	NA	CASITGYYEQYF	TGTGCCAGCATAACGGGGTACTACGAGCAGTACTTC
TRBV10-3	NA	TRBJ2-5	few	CAIRGALGETQYF	TGTGCCATCAGAGGCGCGCTGGGAGAGACCCAGTACTTC
TRBV20-1	NA	TRBJ1-5	many	CSARGEGQTSYQPQHF	TGCAGTGCTAGAGGAGAAGGACAGACCTCTTATCAGCCCCAGCATTTT
TRBV7-2	NA	TRBJ2-7	NA	CASSFFIAVPANGQYF	TGTGCCAGCAGCTTTTTTATAGCGGTCCCGGCGAACGGGCAGTACTTC
TRBV7-2	TRBD2	TRBJ2-3	many	CASSFVGGPTDTQYF	TGTGCCAGCAGCTTCGTGGGAGGGCCTACAGATACGCAGTATTTT
TRBV16	NA	TRBJ1-4	many	CASSQRTRANEKLFF	TGTGCCAGCAGCCAAAGGACGCGAGCTAATGAAAAACTGTTTTTT
TRBV4-3	NA	TRBJ2-2	medium-sized	CASSHSVGAVGELFF	TGCGCCAGCAGCCATTCCGTGGGGGCGGTCGGGGAGCTGTTTTTT
TRBV10-3	TRBD1	TRBJ2-7	medium-sized	CAISEGTEYYEQYF	TGTGCCATCAGTGAAGGGACAGAATACTACGAGCAGTACTTC
TRBV6-5	TRBD2	TRBJ2-7	few	CASSSSGTSGRTGGSYEQYF	TGTGCCAGCAGTTCCTCCGGGACTAGCGGGAGGACCGGCGGCTCCTACGAGCAGTACTTC
TRBV29-1	NA	TRBJ2-1	many	CSVPGVGNEQFF	TGCAGCGTTCCAGGGGTTGGCAATGAGCAGTTCTTC
TRBV7-9	NA	TRBJ2-1	many	CASSPPQSTEQFF	TGTGCCAGCAGCCCCCCACAGTCCACTGAGCAGTTCTTC
TRBV7-2	TRBD1	TRBJ2-7	many	CASSLALDRGEQYF	TGTGCCAGCAGCTTAGCGTTGGACAGGGGCGAGCAGTACTTC
TRBV6-5	TRBD1	TRBJ2-1	medium-sized	CASSYQTGWNEQFF	TGTGCCAGCAGTTATCAGACAGGGTGGAATGAGCAGTTCTTC
TRBV5-6	NA	TRBJ1-5	medium-sized	CASSLGGYQPQHF	TGTGCCAGCAGCTTAGGTGGTTACCAGCCCCAGCATTTT
TRBV12-5	NA	TRBJ2-7	many	CASGWDPYEQYF	TGTGCTAGTGGTTGGGATCCATACGAGCAGTACTTC
TRBV15	NA	TRBJ2-2	NA	CATSREGRRENTGELFF	TGTGCCACCAGCAGAGAAGGGCGGAGGGAGAACACCGGGGAGCTGTTTTTT
TRBV25-1	NA	TRBJ1-1	many	CASRGGGTEAFF	TGTGCCAGCAGGGGAGGGGGGACTGAAGCTTTCTTT
TRBV28	NA	TRBJ1-1	many	CASSFGVGTEAFF	TGTGCCAGCAGTTTCGGAGTGGGCACTGAAGCTTTCTTT
TRBV9	NA	TRBJ2-7	many	CASSDGGYEQYF	TGTGCCAGCAGCGATGGGGGGTACGAGCAGTACTTC
TRBV28	NA	TRBJ1-3	NA	CASSPGRRGNTIYF	TGTGCCAGCAGTCCCGGACGGAGGGGAAACACCATATATTTT